The 8 T cell receptor beta chains reported below all come from one sample, sequenced in a study of identical twins. Each CDR3 protein is one row after TCRdb ran MiXCR on the 5' RACE reads. The table has some 1,600,000 distinct CDR3 sequences, around 29% seen once. Sequenced: cord blood. The receptors shown here come from a newborn girl in good health.

This clonotype was seen a few times. V gene TRBV4-1 combines with J gene TRBJ2-6; the D is unclear. Germline lookup yields CDR1 MGHRA and CDR2 YSYEKL. V shed 1 base and J shed 3 bases, with 7 bases lying between them. The length of the CDR3 is 15 residues. CDR3 residues: CASSQVGFGANVLTF. CDR3 DNA: TGCGCCAGCAGCCAAGTGGGCTTTGGGGCCAACGTCCTGACTTTC.

The rearrangement uses TRBV20-1 and TRBJ2-5; TRBD2 matches 15 bases. Germline trimming cut 0 bases from V and 3 bases from J; bases unmatched to any gene: 20. Germline loops: CDR1 DFQATT, CDR2 SNEGSKA (reference sequence). The CDR3 contains 22 residues. CDR3 region: CSARDYSRSPGLAGGVEETQYF. DNA of the CDR3: TGCAGTGCTAGAGATTATTCTCGATCACCGGGACTAGCGGGAGGCGTCGAAGAGACCCAGTACTTC.

This chain links TRBV7-6 with TRBJ2-7; 7 nucleotides line up with TRBD1. This CDR3 has 13 amino acids. Germline trimming cut 4 bases from V and 3 bases from J; bases unmatched to any gene: 3. Germline-derived CDR1 and CDR2 are SGHVS and FNYEAQ. The CDR3 sequence is CASSSDRLYEQYF. In DNA form, the CDR3 reads TGTGCCAGCAGCTCGGACAGGCTCTACGAGCAGTACTTC.

This chain joins TRBV20-1 and TRBJ1-2; D possibly corresponds to TRBD1 (6 bases). The V gene lost 1 base and the J gene lost 7 bases, with 16 bases spanning the gap. Germline V gene data show CDR1 as DFQATT and CDR2 as SNEGSKA (reference sequence). This CDR3 is 14 amino acids long. The CDR3 DNA is TGCAGTGCTAGAGGTCCACAGGGTATAGGTGGCTACACCTTC. Protein sequence: CSARGPQGIGGYTF.

This clonotype showed up just a few times. The chain joins TRBV18 to TRBJ2-3, with D perhaps matching TRBD1 or TRBD2 (5 bases each). This CDR3 spans 17 amino acids. CDR1 and CDR2 from the germline V gene are KGHSH and LQKENI. V was shortened by 4 bases and J by 0 bases, with 17 bases between the two germline ends. CDR3 sequence (DNA): TGTGCCAGCTCACTGTTCCGGGACGATACTAGCACAGATACGCAGTATTTT. Its protein product is CASSLFRDDTSTDTQYF.

A few counts support this clonotype. This sequence joins TRBV4-2 and TRBJ2-7, with 14 bases matching TRBD2. From germline, CDR1 is LGHNA and CDR2 YNFKEQ. The CDR3 covers 19 residues. The V gene end was trimmed by 1 base and the J gene end by 3 bases; junction bases not matched to a gene: 11. The CDR3 nucleotides are TGTGCCAGCAGCCAAGTAGAGGGGACTAGCGGGAGAGATTTCTACGAGCAGTACTTC. This codes for CASSQVEGTSGRDFYEQYF.

The CDR3 region has the DNA TGCAGTGCTAATACAGGGGCGCTTAATCAGCCCCAGCATTTT. The encoded protein is CSANTGALNQPQHF. The rearrangement joins TRBV20-1 to TRBJ1-5; the match to TRBD1 covers 7 bases. V lost 4 bases to trimming and J lost 4 bases; unmatched junction nucleotides: 7. The CDR3 sequence is 14 residues long. The V gene's germline CDR1 is DFQATT and CDR2 SNEGSKA (reference sequence).

This clonotype was seen a few times. The junction does not match germline at one end; this may be a read error. The chain recombines TRBV15 with TRBJ1-2; tentative D call: TRBD1 (6 bases). This CDR3 is built from 12 residues. From germline, CDR1 is LNHNV and CDR2 YYDKDF (reference sequence). CDR3: CATSRDNYGCTF. The CDR3 DNA sequence: TGTGCCACCAGCCGGGACAACTATGGCTGCACCTTC.